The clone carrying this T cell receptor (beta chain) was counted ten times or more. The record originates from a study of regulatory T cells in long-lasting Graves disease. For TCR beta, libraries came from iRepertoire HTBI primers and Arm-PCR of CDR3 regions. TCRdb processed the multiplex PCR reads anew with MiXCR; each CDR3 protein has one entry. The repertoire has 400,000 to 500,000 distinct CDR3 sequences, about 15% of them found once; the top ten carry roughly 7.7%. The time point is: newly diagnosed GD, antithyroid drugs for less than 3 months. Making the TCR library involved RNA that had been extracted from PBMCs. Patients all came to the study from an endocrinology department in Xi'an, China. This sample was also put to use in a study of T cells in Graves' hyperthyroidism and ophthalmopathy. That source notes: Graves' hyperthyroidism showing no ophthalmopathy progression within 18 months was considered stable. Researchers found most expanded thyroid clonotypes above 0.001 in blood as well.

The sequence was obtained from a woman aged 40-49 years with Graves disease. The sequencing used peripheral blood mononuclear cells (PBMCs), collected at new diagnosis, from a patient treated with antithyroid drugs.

The CDR3: CAISESQGLVNTEAFF. The CDR3 DNA sequence: TGTGCCATCAGTGAGTCTCAGGGTTTGGTGAACACTGAAGCTTTCTTT. The chain carries TRBV10-3 and TRBJ1-1; D is perhaps TRBD1 (5 bases). The V end lost 0 bases, the J end lost 0 bases, and 11 bases lay between the germline ends. Germline values: CDR1 ENHRY, CDR2 SYGVKD. The CDR3 runs 16 residues.